The TCR beta chain under discussion was sequenced for a study of T-cell memory formation after mild COVID-19. The study's findings and limits: Nothing confirmed that second-wave clones peaking on day 37 were specific for SARS-CoV-2.

Germline CDR1 and CDR2: SEHNR and FQNEAQ (reference sequence). This CDR3 is 17 amino acids long. The trim removed 6 bases at V and 0 bases at J, leaving 13 bases unmatched. A single record per CDR3 protein comes from TCRdb applying MiXCR to the 5' RACE reads. Among roughly 300,000 distinct CDR3 sequences listed, under 8.5% were seen once. A note on this clonotype: The antigen is undetermined.

This rearrangement joins TRBV7-9 to TRBJ1-1; TRBD1 aligns across 7 bases. The source material was PBMCs or a T cell subset sorted from them (not recorded which). This sequence originates from a man younger than 35 who had mild COVID-19 (a few samples of this study predate the infection). Cell type and time point are not known. CDR3 in amino acids: CASSVNDRVEVNTEAFF. Here the CDR3 DNA reads TGTGCCAGCAGTGTTAATGACAGGGTCGAGGTGAACACTGAAGCTTTCTTT.